These 30 T cell receptor beta chains share one sample of origin, sequenced in a study of Ad26.COV2.S vaccination and SARS-CoV-2 variants. Profiled with immunoSEQ multiplex PCR; TCRdb holds only in-frame clones, not every one. The repertoire holds about 400,000 clones, with around 91% as singletons. Indicated treatment: 15 to 20 received Ad26.COV2.S at low or high dose, single or two shots; roughly 5 received placebo; per-sample allocation not given. Day 63 after the first injection of vaccine or placebo was the sampling time. The sequences come from peripheral blood, collected in a trial of Ad26.COV2.S vaccine versus placebo. These receptors came from a person between 18 and 59 years old who received the Ad26.COV2.S COVID-19 vaccine or a placebo.

The chain joins TRBV7-6 to TRBJ2-7; no clear D. The CDR3 has 13 amino acids. Germline CDR1 and CDR2: SGHVS and FNYEAQ. The V and J ends lost 2 bases and 6 bases respectively, with 11 bases between them. In DNA, the CDR3 is TGTGCCAGCAGCTTATTGGTCGGGTCCGAGCAGTACTTC. Residues: CASSLLVGSEQYF. Drawing the rest from reference TRBV7-6 and TRBJ2-7, the complete variable domain is GAGVSQSPRYKVTKRGQDVALRCDPISGHVSLYWYRQALGQGPEFLTYFNYEAQQDKSGLPNDRFSAERPEGSISTLTIQRTEQRDSAMYRCASSLLVGSEQYFGPGTRLTVT.

The chain employs TRBV3-1 (or the pseudogene TRBV3-2) and TRBJ2-1, with D maybe TRBD2 (6 bases). The ends were cut back, 6 bases at V and 6 bases at J, with 18 bases in the middle. CDR3 length equals 15 residues. The germline gives CDR1 LGHDT, CDR2 YNNKEL (reference sequence). The CDR3 here is CASRPTGLGGNEQFF. The CDR3 DNA sequence: TGTGCCAGCAGACCCACGGGGTTGGGGGGCAATGAGCAGTTCTTC.

The V gene is TRBV18, the J gene TRBJ1-2; D ambiguous. Trimming cost V 5 bases and J 2 bases, with 6 bases left between them. The CDR3 sequence is 12 residues long. Looked up from germline, CDR1 is KGHSH and CDR2 is LQKENI. CDR3 sequence (DNA): TGTGCCAGCTCATATCCGAACTATGGCTACACCTTC. Residues: CASSYPNYGYTF.

CDR3 loop: CASSARDRGEGEQYF. The CDR3 region has the DNA TGTGCCAGCAGCGCCCGGGACCGAGGGGAAGGCGAGCAGTACTTC. This sequence joins TRBV9 and TRBJ2-7; D might be TRBD1 or TRBD2, each matching 5 bases. The germline V and J ends were trimmed by 3 bases and 6 bases, with 19 bases remaining between them. In germline, CDR1 is SGDLS, CDR2 YYNGEE. The CDR3 is 15 amino acids.

The V gene is TRBV18, the J gene TRBJ2-5, with 11 bases lining up with TRBD2. This CDR3 is 15 amino acids long. V was pared by 4 bases and J by 1 base, with 2 bases of the junction left unmatched. CDR1 is KGHSH, CDR2 LQKENI, per germline. CDR3 DNA sequence: TGTGCCAGCTCACGGGGGACTAGCGGCCAAGAGACCCAGTACTTC. Amino acids: CASSRGTSGQETQYF.

The V gene is TRBV5-1, the J gene TRBJ2-1; a weak D match, TRBD1 (5 bases). The germline CDR1 and CDR2 sequences are SGHRS and YFSETQ. The ends were cut back, 0 bases at V and 8 bases at J, with 15 bases in the middle. The CDR3 spans 15 residues. The CDR3 DNA reads as TGCGCCAGCAGCTTGGGACAGCCACTTCGGGATGAGCAGTTCTTC. It translates to CASSLGQPLRDEQFF. The entire variable domain, with the rest obtained from reference TRBV5-1 and TRBJ2-1, is as follows: KAGVTQTPRYLIKTRGQQVTLSCSPISGHRSVSWYQQTPGQGLQFLFEYFSETQRNKGNFPGRFSGRQFSNSRSEMNVSTLELGDSALYLCASSLGQPLRDEQFFGPGTRLTVL.

The V gene is TRBV6-5, the J gene TRBJ2-1; D not certain. With 8 bases removed from V and 9 bases from J, the gap between germline ends came to 20 bases. The CDR3 has 14 amino acids. The germline V gene has CDR1 MNHEY and CDR2 SVGAGI. The CDR3 nucleotides read TGTGCCAGCGTCGCTACGGGTGAATCAGGTGAGCAGTTCTTC. The encoded protein is CASVATGESGEQFF.

V and J are TRBV3-1 (or the pseudogene TRBV3-2) and TRBJ2-3; D is undetermined. V gave up 4 bases and J gave up 0 bases, with 5 bases separating them. The germline V gene has CDR1 LGHDT and CDR2 YNNKEL (reference sequence). The CDR3 runs 13 residues. The CDR3 DNA follows: TGTGCCAGCAGCCCGACTAGCACAGATACGCAGTATTTT. Its protein is CASSPTSTDTQYF.

The chain combines TRBV19 with TRBJ2-5; TRBD1 matches at 7 bases. In germline, CDR1 is LNHDA, CDR2 SQIVND (reference sequence). The trim removed 5 bases at V and 4 bases at J, leaving 13 bases unmatched. CDR3 length: 16 amino acids. CDR3 nucleotides: TGTGCCAGTAGTCCAACCGCGACAGGGAGCGGAGAGACCCAGTACTTC. The encoded protein is CASSPTATGSGETQYF. Looking up the rest from reference TRBV19 and TRBJ2-5 gives the full variable domain: DGGITQSPKYLFRKEGQNVTLSCEQNLNHDAMYWYRQDPGQGLRLIYYSQIVNDFQKGDIAEGYSVSREKKESFPLTVTSAQKNPTAFYLCASSPTATGSGETQYFGPGTRLLVL.

Remarks on this clone: Other DNA sequences in the same sample also yield this CDR3. The chain is built from TRBV5-1 and TRBJ2-7; 11 bases map to TRBD1. Trimming took 3 bases from V and 2 from J; bases not matched to a gene: 4. In germline, CDR1 is SGHRS, CDR2 YFSETQ. This CDR3 spans 15 amino acids. The CDR3 nucleotides are TGCGCCAGCAGCTCGGGACAGGGGGGAACCTACGAGCAGTACTTC. This gives the protein CASSSGQGGTYEQYF. The complete variable domain, with remaining parts taken from reference TRBV5-1 and TRBJ2-7, reads KAGVTQTPRYLIKTRGQQVTLSCSPISGHRSVSWYQQTPGQGLQFLFEYFSETQRNKGNFPGRFSGRQFSNSRSEMNVSTLELGDSALYLCASSSGQGGTYEQYFGPGTRLTVT.

CDR3 protein: CASTHGGNEQYF. The CDR3 DNA reads as TGTGCCAGCACTCATGGGGGAAACGAGCAGTACTTC. The chain recombines TRBV7-9 with TRBJ2-7; possibly TRBD1 or TRBD2 for D (5 bases each). This CDR3 is built from 12 residues. Per germline, CDR1 SEHNR and CDR2 FQNEAQ (reference sequence). V was shortened by 7 bases and J by 5 bases, with 12 bases between the two germline ends.

V gene TRBV4-1 combines with J gene TRBJ2-1; TRBD2 aligns across 9 bases. This CDR3 has 16 amino acids. Germline trimming cut 1 base from V and 8 bases from J; bases unmatched to any gene: 9. Germline lookup yields CDR1 MGHRA and CDR2 YSYEKL. The DNA for the CDR3 is TGCGCCAGCAGCCAAGGAAATAGCGGGAGATTGGATGAGCAGTTCTTC. It encodes CASSQGNSGRLDEQFF.

CDR3 sequence reads: CASSYGGPGYGYTF. Here the CDR3 DNA reads TGTGCCAGCAGTTACGGGGGTCCGGGTTATGGCTACACCTTC. The V call is TRBV6-5, the J call TRBJ1-2; a weak D match, TRBD1 (5 bases). V lost 2 bases and J lost 5, with 12 bases in between. Germline CDR1 reads MNHEY; CDR2 reads SVGAGI. The CDR3 sequence is 14 residues long.

The chain is built from TRBV5-1 and TRBJ1-2; tentatively, D is TRBD1 (5 bases). Trimming left V 0 bases short and J 5 bases short, with 14 bases between. Germline V gene sequence: CDR1 SGHRS, CDR2 YFSETQ. The CDR3 is made up of 15 amino acids. The CDR3 is CASSLEGRTHYGYTF. CDR3 sequence (DNA): TGCGCCAGCAGCTTGGAGGGACGAACCCATTATGGCTACACCTTC.

This rearrangement joins TRBV28 to TRBJ1-2; TRBD1 aligns across 8 bases. The J segment lost 4 bases and the V segment lost 2 bases, leaving 6 bases of the junction unmatched. Germline CDR1 and CDR2: MDHEN and SYDVKM. The CDR3 extends over 15 amino acids. The CDR3, as DNA: TGTGCCAGCAGTTTACCCAGGGGGCCTGGCTATGGCTACACCTTC. Protein sequence: CASSLPRGPGYGYTF.

The rearrangement uses TRBV9 and TRBJ1-6; D perhaps matches TRBD1 (5 bases). The CDR3 loop spans 14 amino acids. Trimming removed 4 bases from V and 9 bases from J, with 14 bases in between. Germline V gives CDR1 SGDLS, CDR2 YYNGEE. CDR3 residues: CASSLRSGGSPLHF. CDR3 nucleotides: TGTGCCAGCAGCCTTCGCAGTGGGGGTTCACCCCTCCACTTT.

The chain employs TRBV23-1 and TRBJ2-1, with a weak D call TRBD2 (6 bases). TRBV23-1 is assigned to the ORF class and has an uncertain function. CDR3 length: 18 residues. V was cut by 4 bases and J by 6 bases, with 25 bases left in between. The CDR3 here is CASSPFGGRIRGFNEQFF. CDR3 in DNA: TGCGCCAGCAGTCCCTTCGGGGGTCGGATTAGGGGTTTCAATGAGCAGTTCTTC.

The chain links TRBV28 to TRBJ1-4, with D unclear. Per the germline V gene, CDR1 is MDHEN and CDR2 is SYDVKM. The CDR3 contains 14 residues. The V end lost 2 bases, the J end lost 4 bases, and 8 bases lay between the germline ends. The CDR3 reads CASSLPGINEKLFF. The CDR3 DNA reads as TGTGCCAGCAGTTTACCAGGAATTAATGAAAAACTGTTTTTT.

The rearrangement joins TRBV28 to TRBJ1-6; 9 bases align to TRBD1. CDR1 is MDHEN, CDR2 SYDVKM, per germline. The CDR3 is 13 amino acids. The CDR3 protein is CALQGQGDSPLHF. The DNA for the CDR3 is TGTGCTTTGCAGGGACAGGGTGATTCACCCCTCCACTTT.

The chain uses TRBV7-2 and TRBJ1-3; D not resolved. There are 16 residues in the CDR3. The V and J ends lost 0 bases and 3 bases respectively, with 12 bases between them. Germline loops: CDR1 SGHTA, CDR2 FQGNSA. In DNA, the CDR3 is TGTGCCAGCAGCTTAGCGCCCGGGCCGGGTGGAAACACCATATATTTT. Translating it yields CASSLAPGPGGNTIYF. The variable domain in full, completed from reference TRBV7-2 and TRBJ1-3, reads GAGVSQSPSNKVTEKGKDVELRCDPISGHTALYWYRQSLGQGLEFLIYFQGNSAPDKSGLPSDRFSAERTGGSVSTLTIQRTQQEDSAVYLCASSLAPGPGGNTIYFGEGSWLTVV.

V gene TRBV6-1 combines with J gene TRBJ1-2, with D possibly being TRBD1 (6 bases). V was trimmed by 3 bases and J by 2 bases, leaving 16 bases between them. The CDR3 covers 16 residues. Germline V gives CDR1 MNHNS, CDR2 SASEGT. The CDR3 DNA follows: TGTGCCAGCAGTGACAGACGGACAGACAGAAACTATGGCTACACCTTC. Protein sequence: CASSDRRTDRNYGYTF.

The gene calls are TRBV10-3 and TRBJ2-2, with D uncertain. The V and J ends lost 6 bases and 0 bases respectively, with 11 bases between them. CDR1 ENHRY and CDR2 SYGVKD come from the germline V gene. CDR3 length equals 15 residues. CDR3 residues: CAISRSGSNTGELFF. The CDR3 region has the DNA TGTGCCATCAGCCGATCGGGCTCGAACACCGGGGAGCTGTTTTTT.

V and J are TRBV20-1 and TRBJ2-6; D is uncertain. Germline loops: CDR1 DFQATT, CDR2 SNEGSKA (reference sequence). V lost 6 bases, J lost 4 bases, and 4 bases lay in between. This CDR3 comprises 11 residues. CDR3 loop: CSALGANVLTF. The CDR3 DNA sequence: TGCAGTGCCCTGGGGGCCAACGTCCTGACTTTC.

This clone has only one observation. This chain joins TRBV28 and TRBJ2-7, with D unresolved. Trimming left V 6 bases short and J 6 bases short, with 18 bases between. The CDR3 has 14 residues. Per the germline V gene, CDR1 is MDHEN and CDR2 is SYDVKM. CDR3 DNA sequence: TGTGCCAGCAGCCGTACATCTCGCCTCGGCGAGCAGTACTTC. Amino acids: CASSRTSRLGEQYF.

The rearrangement links TRBV5-6 to TRBJ2-7; 7 nucleotides line up with TRBD1. V lost 2 bases to trimming and J lost 4 bases; unmatched junction nucleotides: 3. This CDR3 is built from 13 residues. Germline assignment: CDR1 SGHDT and CDR2 YYEEEE. The CDR3 coding sequence is TGTGCCAGCAGCTTCGACAGGGTGTACGAGCAGTACTTC. It encodes CASSFDRVYEQYF.

The genes are TRBV5-6 and TRBJ2-1; 11 nucleotides line up with TRBD2. From germline, CDR1 is SGHDT and CDR2 YYEEEE. This CDR3 comprises 15 residues. J gave up 4 bases and V 2 bases, and 2 bases lay outside the gene matches. The CDR3 protein is CASSFGLAGYNEQFF. CDR3 DNA: TGTGCCAGCAGCTTTGGACTAGCGGGTTACAATGAGCAGTTCTTC.

This rearrangement joins TRBV28 to TRBJ1-5; no clear D. Germline CDR1 and CDR2: MDHEN and SYDVKM. There are 14 residues in the CDR3. Trimming pared 3 bases from V and 7 bases from J, leaving 13 bases between. CDR3 nucleotides: TGTGCCAGCAGTTTTGTGTCTTCTGACCAGCCCCAGCATTTT. The encoded protein is CASSFVSSDQPQHF.

The chain has TRBV11-2 and TRBJ1-4, with 8 bases lining up with TRBD1. Per the germline V gene, CDR1 is SGHAT and CDR2 is FQNNGV. J was trimmed by 8 bases and V by 8 bases; bases with no gene match: 16. The CDR3 sequence is 16 residues long. The CDR3 here is CASGEPGQAPREKLFF. Written as DNA, the CDR3 is TGTGCCAGCGGGGAACCGGGACAGGCCCCTCGGGAAAAACTGTTTTTT.

As to this clone: Within the sample, other DNA sequences also encode this same CDR3. The chain carries TRBV6-2 or TRBV6-3 and TRBJ1-3; D unresolved. V was shortened by 0 bases and J by 4 bases, with 4 bases between the two germline ends. Germline loops: CDR1 MNHEY, CDR2 SVGEGT. The CDR3 runs 13 residues. CDR3 region: CASSYSSGNTIYF. The CDR3 DNA reads TGTGCCAGCAGTTACTCATCCGGAAACACCATATATTTT.

The V gene is TRBV5-1, the J gene TRBJ1-1; 9 bases are shared with TRBD1. Per germline, CDR1 SGHRS and CDR2 YFSETQ. V was pared by 3 bases and J by 3 bases, with 6 bases of the junction left unmatched. The CDR3 is 15 amino acids. The CDR3 bases are TGCGCCAGCAGCTCGACCGGGACAGGGTACACTGAAGCTTTCTTT. Its translation is CASSSTGTGYTEAFF.